This T cell receptor (beta chain) was sequenced in a study of blood T cell repertoires in COVID-19. Sequenced by immunoSEQ multiplex PCR; TCRdb stores in-frame clones only, minus some. The table has about 140,000 clones, around 83% seen once. The V gene lost 2 bases and the J gene lost 3 bases, with 14 bases spanning the gap. CDR1 SGHAT and CDR2 FQDESV come from the germline V gene (reference sequence). The CDR3 runs 16 residues. The origin of this receptor is a human donor in a cohort sampled during active COVID-19. The V and J genes are TRBV11-1 and TRBJ2-1; a possible D gene is TRBD2 (5 bases). The sample comprised peripheral blood. The CDR3 reads CASSLTPERVYNEQFF. Here the CDR3 DNA reads TGTGCCAGCAGCTTAACACCCGAGAGGGTCTACAATGAGCAGTTCTTC.